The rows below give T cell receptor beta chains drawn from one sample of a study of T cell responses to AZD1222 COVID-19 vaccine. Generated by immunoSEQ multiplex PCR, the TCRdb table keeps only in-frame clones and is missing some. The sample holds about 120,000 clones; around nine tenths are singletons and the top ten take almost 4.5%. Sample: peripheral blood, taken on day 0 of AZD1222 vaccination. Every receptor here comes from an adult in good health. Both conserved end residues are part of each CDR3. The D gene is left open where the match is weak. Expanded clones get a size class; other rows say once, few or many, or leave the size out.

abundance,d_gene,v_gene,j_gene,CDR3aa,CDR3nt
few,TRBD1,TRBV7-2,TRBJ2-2,CASSLAGQGTLSSTGELFF,TGTGCCAGCAGCTTAGCAGGACAGGGGACTCTGTCGAGTACCGGGGAGCTGTTTTTT
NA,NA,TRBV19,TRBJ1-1,CASSTAAATNTEAFF,TGTGCCAGTAGTACGGCAGCGGCCACGAACACTGAAGCTTTCTTT
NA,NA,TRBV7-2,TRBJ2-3,CASSPGGQLTDTQYF,TGTGCCAGCAGCCCCGGGGGGCAATTGACAGATACGCAGTATTTT
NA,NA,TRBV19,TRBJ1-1,CASSDRRMNTEAFF,TGTGCCAGTAGCGACCGGAGGATGAACACTGAAGCTTTCTTT
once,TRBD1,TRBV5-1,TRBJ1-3,CASSNRQGAGGNTIYF,TGCGCCAGCAGCAACCGACAGGGGGCAGGCGGAAACACCATATATTTT
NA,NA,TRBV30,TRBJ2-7,CAWAGISYEQYF,TGTGCCTGGGCGGGGATCTCCTACGAGCAGTACTTC
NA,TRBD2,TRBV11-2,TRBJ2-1,CASSLGLAGGLVYEQFF,TGTGCCAGCAGCTTAGGGCTAGCGGGGGGGCTAGTATATGAGCAGTTCTTC
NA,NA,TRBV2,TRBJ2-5,CASRIGGPQETQYF,TGTGCCAGCAGGATCGGGGGACCCCAAGAGACCCAGTACTTC
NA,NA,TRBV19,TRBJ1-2,CASSPRDTEIYGYTF,TGTGCCAGTAGTCCCCGGGACACCGAAATCTATGGCTACACCTTC
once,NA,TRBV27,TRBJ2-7,CASSPEVTPGRGGYYF,TGTGCCAGCAGCCCGGAAGTCACCCCCGGCAGGGGGGGGTATTACTTC
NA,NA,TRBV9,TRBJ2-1,CASSPGATYNEQFF,TGTGCCAGCAGCCCCGGGGCCACCTACAATGAGCAGTTCTTC
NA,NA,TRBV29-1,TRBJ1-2,CSVEDQRYGYTF,TGCAGCGTTGAAGACCAGAGATATGGCTACACCTTC
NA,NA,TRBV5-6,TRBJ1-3,CASSFYAQAAGNTIYF,TGTGCCAGCAGCTTCTACGCCCAGGCTGCTGGAAACACCATATATTTT
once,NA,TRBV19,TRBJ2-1,CASNMVLGYNEQFF,TGTGCCAGTAACATGGTCTTAGGCTACAATGAGCAGTTCTTC
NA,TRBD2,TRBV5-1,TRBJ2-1,CASKGLAGVHEQFF,TGCGCCAGCAAAGGACTAGCGGGAGTTCATGAGCAGTTCTTC
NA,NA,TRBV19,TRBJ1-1,CASSTNGNTEAFF,TGTGCCAGTAGTACCAACGGGAACACTGAAGCTTTCTTT
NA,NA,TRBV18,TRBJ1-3,CASSLSSGNTIYF,TGTGCCAGCTCACTATCTTCGGGGAACACCATATATTTT
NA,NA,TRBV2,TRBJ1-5,CASRESGDGNQPQHF,TGTGCCAGCAGGGAGTCGGGGGACGGCAATCAGCCCCAGCATTTT